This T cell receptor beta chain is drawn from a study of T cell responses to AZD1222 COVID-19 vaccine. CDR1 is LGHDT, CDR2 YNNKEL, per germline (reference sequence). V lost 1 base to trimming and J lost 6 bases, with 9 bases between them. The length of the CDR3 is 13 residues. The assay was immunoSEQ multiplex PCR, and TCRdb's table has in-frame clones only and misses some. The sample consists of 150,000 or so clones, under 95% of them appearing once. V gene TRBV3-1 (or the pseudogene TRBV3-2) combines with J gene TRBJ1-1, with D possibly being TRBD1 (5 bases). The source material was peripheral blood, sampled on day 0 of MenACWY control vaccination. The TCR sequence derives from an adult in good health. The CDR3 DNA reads TGTGCCAGCAGCCAAGTGGAAGGGGCTGAAGCTTTCTTT. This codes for CASSQVEGAEAFF.